The following is a T cell receptor (beta chain) sequence with its context. Its antigen is unknown. The PCR contained 60 Vbeta and 13 Jbeta primers. Clones were sequenced by immunoSEQ multiplex PCR, and TCRdb holds only the in-frame ones, with some missing. Here the sample table reports roughly 80,000 clones. This CDR3 has 17 amino acids. V lost 0 bases, J lost 1 base, and 8 bases stayed unmatched. The entry originates in a study of cytomegalovirus exposure and HLA in healthy donors. Study-wide results and caveats: Common viral pathogens seemed to be connected with several of the most significant clusters, according to a later analysis.

V is TRBV5-3 and J is TRBJ2-7; 9 bases line up with TRBD1. TRBV5-3 is reported as an ORF; its role is uncertain. Sequencing was done on a sample of PBMCs. The receptor was derived from a girl aged 10 to 17 in good health and CMV-seropositive. The CDR3 protein is CARSLGICDRGSYEQYF. The DNA of the CDR3 is TGTGCCAGAAGCTTGGGTATCTGCGACAGGGGGTCCTACGAGCAGTACTTC.